The rows below give T cell receptor beta chains drawn from one sample of a study of radiotherapy plus CTLA-4 blockade in lung cancer. Profiled with immunoSEQ multiplex PCR; TCRdb holds only in-frame clones, not every one. The data show about 120,000 clones, 75% to 80% seen once. The sequences come from peripheral blood, collected from a patient treated with radiotherapy plus ipilimumab. The receptors stem from a human donor with non-small cell lung cancer who had a partial response to radiotherapy plus ipilimumab. Each CDR3 is given with its conserved first and last residue. The D gene is left open where the match is weak. Clone size appears in some rows only: once, few, many, or a class for an expanded clone.

V: TRBV4-1; length: 15; size: NA; D: TRBD1; J: TRBJ2-7; CDR3: CASSHTGTGGNEQYF; DNA: TGCGCCAGCAGCCACACCGGGACAGGGGGGAACGAGCAGTACTTC
V: TRBV27; length: 13; size: NA; D: TRBD1; J: TRBJ1-5; CDR3: CASSRGQGQPQHF; DNA: TGTGCCAGCAGCCGGGGACAGGGTCAGCCCCAGCATTTT
V: TRBV11-3; length: 15; size: NA; D: TRBD1; J: TRBJ1-1; CDR3: CASSPGTGQSDEAFF; DNA: TGTGCCAGCAGCCCCGGGACAGGCCAAAGTGATGAAGCTTTCTTT
V: TRBV19; length: 16; size: many; D: TRBD1; J: TRBJ1-1; CDR3: CASSQDRGHKIPEAFF; DNA: TGTGCCAGTAGTCAGGACAGGGGGCATAAGATCCCTGAAGCTTTCTTT
V: TRBV7-9; length: 14; size: NA; D: TRBD1; J: TRBJ1-2; CDR3: CASSADRGGYGYTF; DNA: TGTGCCAGCAGCGCGGACAGGGGCGGGTATGGCTACACCTTC
V: TRBV11-3; length: 15; size: NA; D: NA; J: TRBJ2-1; CDR3: CASSLQATPYNEQFF; DNA: TGTGCCAGCAGCCTGCAGGCGACCCCCTACAATGAGCAGTTCTTC
V: TRBV6-1; length: 14; size: NA; D: NA; J: TRBJ1-5; CDR3: CASSAQGPNQPQHF; DNA: TGTGCCAGCAGTGCGCAGGGGCCCAATCAGCCCCAGCATTTT
V: TRBV5-1; length: 15; size: NA; D: NA; J: TRBJ1-2; CDR3: CASSLERGANYGYTF; DNA: TGCGCCAGCAGCTTGGAGCGGGGGGCTAACTATGGCTACACCTTC
V: TRBV7-3; length: 15; size: once; D: TRBD2; J: TRBJ2-3; CDR3: CASSSLAGGADTQYF; DNA: TGTGCCAGCAGCTCCTTAGCGGGAGGGGCAGATACGCAGTATTTT
V: TRBV6-5; length: 13; size: NA; D: NA; J: TRBJ1-3; CDR3: CASRNSGEDTIYF; DNA: TGTGCCAGCAGGAACTCAGGGGAAGACACCATATATTTT
V: TRBV5-1; length: 18; size: NA; D: TRBD2; J: TRBJ2-7; CDR3: CASSVRLAGGLRPYEQYF; DNA: TGCGCCAGCAGCGTGCGACTAGCGGGAGGTCTACGACCCTACGAGCAGTACTTC
V: TRBV27; length: 13; size: NA; D: NA; J: TRBJ2-5; CDR3: CASTTRAGETQYF; DNA: TGTGCCAGCACCACTAGGGCAGGAGAGACCCAGTACTTC
V: TRBV27; length: 12; size: NA; D: NA; J: TRBJ1-5; CDR3: CASNSYNQPQHF; DNA: TGTGCCAGCAACAGCTACAATCAGCCCCAGCATTTT
V: TRBV19; length: 14; size: NA; D: TRBD1; J: TRBJ2-5; CDR3: CASRRPGQGETQYF; DNA: TGTGCCAGTAGGCGGCCGGGACAGGGTGAGACCCAGTACTTC
V: TRBV6-1; length: 12; size: few; D: NA; J: TRBJ1-2; CDR3: CATLWASKGYTF; DNA: TGTGCCACCCTGTGGGCGTCGAAGGGCTACACCTTC
V: TRBV19; length: 15; size: NA; D: NA; J: TRBJ1-2; CDR3: CASSIPGVTKFGYTF; DNA: TGTGCCAGTAGTATTCCAGGGGTTACGAAGTTCGGCTACACCTTC
V: TRBV18; length: 14; size: once; D: TRBD1; J: TRBJ2-4; CDR3: CASLGQGAKNIQYF; DNA: TGTGCCAGCTTGGGACAGGGAGCCAAAAACATTCAGTACTTC
V: TRBV10-1; length: 13; size: NA; D: NA; J: TRBJ2-3; CDR3: CASSESQADTQYF; DNA: TGCGCCAGCAGTGAGTCGCAGGCAGATACGCAGTATTTT
V: TRBV15; length: 16; size: once; D: TRBD1; J: TRBJ2-1; CDR3: CATSLQGQLTYNEQFF; DNA: TGTGCCACCAGCCTACAGGGGCAATTAACCTACAATGAGCAGTTCTTC
V: TRBV28; length: 15; size: NA; D: NA; J: TRBJ1-1; CDR3: CASRTHQDSYTEAFF; DNA: TGTGCCAGCAGGACTCACCAGGACAGCTACACTGAAGCTTTCTTT
V: TRBV19; length: 13; size: NA; D: TRBD1; J: TRBJ2-7; CDR3: CASSSKGASEQYF; DNA: TGTGCCAGTAGTTCAAAGGGGGCGTCCGAGCAGTACTTC
V: TRBV4-1; length: 18; size: NA; D: NA; J: TRBJ1-3; CDR3: CASSQVGGGSQLGNTIYF; DNA: TGCGCCAGCAGCCAAGTGGGGGGAGGGAGCCAACTAGGAAACACCATATATTTT
V: TRBV19; length: 16; size: NA; D: NA; J: TRBJ2-1; CDR3: CASSRLRGGTYNEQFF; DNA: TGTGCCAGTAGTAGGCTAAGGGGGGGCACTTACAATGAGCAGTTCTTC
V: TRBV6-5; length: 15; size: NA; D: NA; J: TRBJ1-4; CDR3: CASSPRPASEEKLFF; DNA: TGTGCCAGCAGTCCCCGGCCAGCGAGTGAGGAAAAACTGTTTTTT
V: TRBV27; length: 15; size: NA; D: TRBD2; J: TRBJ2-1; CDR3: CASRTGTSAYNEQFF; DNA: TGTGCCAGCAGAACCGGGACTAGCGCGTACAATGAGCAGTTCTTC
V: TRBV27; length: 16; size: NA; D: TRBD1; J: TRBJ1-2; CDR3: CASSSLRTGLRYGYTF; DNA: TGTGCCAGCAGTTCCCTTAGGACAGGGTTGCGCTATGGCTACACCTTC
V: TRBV5-4; length: 17; size: NA; D: NA; J: TRBJ1-4; CDR3: CASSSGREGTTNEKLFF; DNA: TGTGCCAGCAGCTCCGGGCGGGAGGGCACAACTAATGAAAAACTGTTTTTT
V: TRBV6-5; length: 14; size: NA; D: TRBD1; J: TRBJ1-2; CDR3: CASTRQGFSYGYTF; DNA: TGTGCCAGCACCCGACAGGGGTTCAGCTATGGCTACACCTTC
V: TRBV6-5; length: 16; size: NA; D: TRBD2; J: TRBJ2-1; CDR3: CASSYYGGSFHNEQFF; DNA: TGTGCCAGCAGTTACTACGGCGGGAGTTTCCACAATGAGCAGTTCTTC
V: TRBV2; length: 13; size: NA; D: NA; J: TRBJ1-2; CDR3: CASSVAGQGGYTF; DNA: TGTGCCAGCAGTGTCGCAGGGCAGGGTGGCTACACCTTC
V: TRBV28; length: 17; size: once; D: NA; J: TRBJ2-1; CDR3: CASSLARTAISYNEQFF; DNA: TGTGCCAGCAGTTTAGCCCGGACAGCTATCTCCTACAATGAGCAGTTCTTC
V: TRBV5-1; length: 15; size: NA; D: NA; J: TRBJ2-3; CDR3: CASSFSTGVADTQYF; DNA: TGCGCCAGCAGCTTTAGTACGGGGGTCGCAGATACGCAGTATTTT
V: TRBV7-9; length: 14; size: NA; D: NA; J: TRBJ1-2; CDR3: CASSLAGGNYGYTF; DNA: TGTGCCAGCAGCTTAGCGGGGGGTAACTATGGCTACACCTTC
V: TRBV5-6; length: 13; size: NA; D: NA; J: TRBJ1-2; CDR3: CASSLDSSYGYTF; DNA: TGTGCCAGCAGCTTGGACAGTTCCTATGGCTACACCTTC
V: TRBV7-3; length: 14; size: NA; D: NA; J: TRBJ1-3; CDR3: CASSLVQGGNTIYF; DNA: TGTGCCAGCAGCTTAGTTCAGGGGGGAAACACCATATATTTT
V: TRBV7-2; length: 15; size: few; D: TRBD2; J: TRBJ2-7; CDR3: CASSRRTSGTYEQYF; DNA: TGTGCCAGCAGCCGTAGGACTAGCGGAACCTACGAGCAGTACTTC
V: TRBV28; length: 13; size: NA; D: TRBD1; J: TRBJ1-1; CDR3: CASSDRVGTEAFF; DNA: TGTGCCAGCAGTGACAGGGTTGGGACTGAAGCTTTCTTT
V: TRBV7-3; length: 13; size: few; D: NA; J: TRBJ1-3; CDR3: CASSLEIGNTIYF; DNA: TGTGCCAGCAGCTTAGAGATCGGAAACACCATATATTTT
V: TRBV2; length: 14; size: NA; D: TRBD2; J: TRBJ2-5; CDR3: CASAREGLGETQYF; DNA: TGTGCTTCCGCGCGGGAGGGATTAGGAGAGACCCAGTACTTC
V: TRBV11-2; length: 17; size: NA; D: TRBD1; J: TRBJ2-5; CDR3: CASSLNMRTGGAETQYF; DNA: TGTGCCAGCAGCTTAAATATGAGGACAGGGGGGGCAGAGACCCAGTACTTC
V: TRBV29-1; length: 13; size: NA; D: NA; J: TRBJ1-2; CDR3: CSTQQGHNYGYTF; DNA: TGCAGCACGCAGCAGGGGCACAACTATGGCTACACCTTC
V: TRBV7-9; length: 17; size: NA; D: TRBD2; J: TRBJ2-1; CDR3: CASSLTGSGRPYNEQFF; DNA: TGTGCCAGCAGCTTAACTGGTAGCGGGAGACCCTACAATGAGCAGTTCTTC
V: TRBV4-2; length: 20; size: NA; D: TRBD2; J: TRBJ2-2; CDR3: CASSHLNLAGGFSNTGELFF; DNA: TGTGCCAGCAGCCACCTAAACCTAGCGGGAGGGTTTTCGAACACCGGGGAGCTGTTTTTT
V: TRBV28; length: 13; size: NA; D: TRBD2; J: TRBJ2-1; CDR3: CAILPGGGNEQFF; DNA: TGTGCCATCCTCCCTGGGGGGGGTAATGAGCAGTTCTTC
V: TRBV7-9; length: 12; size: few; D: NA; J: TRBJ2-1; CDR3: CASSLVPNEQFF; DNA: TGTGCCAGCAGCTTAGTTCCTAATGAGCAGTTCTTC
V: TRBV4-3; length: 15; size: NA; D: TRBD1; J: TRBJ2-2; CDR3: CASSHRDREAGELFF; DNA: TGCGCCAGCAGCCACCGGGACAGGGAAGCCGGGGAGCTGTTTTTT
V: TRBV10-3; length: 13; size: NA; D: NA; J: TRBJ2-1; CDR3: CAETLSSYNEQFF; DNA: TGCGCCGAGACTCTGAGCTCCTACAATGAGCAGTTCTTC
V: TRBV29-1; length: 15; size: NA; D: NA; J: TRBJ1-1; CDR3: CSAGWGASMNTEAFF; DNA: TGCAGCGCTGGGTGGGGAGCTTCAATGAACACTGAAGCTTTCTTT
V: TRBV27; length: 13; size: NA; D: NA; J: TRBJ1-1; CDR3: CASSLQGNTEAFF; DNA: TGTGCCAGCAGTTTACAGGGAAACACTGAAGCTTTCTTT
V: TRBV19; length: 20; size: NA; D: TRBD1; J: TRBJ1-1; CDR3: CASRAGRTGRGRSMNTEAFF; DNA: TGTGCCAGTAGAGCCGGTAGGACAGGGAGGGGGAGATCAATGAACACTGAAGCTTTCTTT
V: TRBV7-2; length: 13; size: NA; D: NA; J: TRBJ1-2; CDR3: CASRGASNYGYTF; DNA: TGTGCCAGCAGGGGGGCCTCGAACTATGGCTACACCTTC
V: TRBV5-5; length: 17; size: NA; D: NA; J: TRBJ1-5; CDR3: CASSLGQGSFSGQPQHF; DNA: TGTGCCAGCAGCTTGGGGCAGGGAAGTTTTAGTGGTCAGCCCCAGCATTTT
V: TRBV7-9; length: 13; size: NA; D: NA; J: TRBJ1-1; CDR3: CASSLDRWTEAFF; DNA: TGTGCCAGCAGCTTGGACAGATGGACTGAAGCTTTCTTT
V: TRBV19; length: 13; size: once; D: NA; J: TRBJ1-1; CDR3: CASSTARGTEAFF; DNA: TGTGCCAGTAGTACAGCTAGGGGCACTGAAGCTTTCTTT
V: TRBV9; length: 14; size: NA; D: TRBD2; J: TRBJ2-1; CDR3: CASSVVGRADEQFF; DNA: TGTGCCAGCAGCGTAGTCGGGAGGGCCGATGAGCAGTTCTTC